This T cell receptor (beta chain) is drawn from a study of T cells after yellow fever vaccination. Study results and caveats: Only a small proportion of the clonotypes turned up in both the CD4 and the CD8 compartments, likely arising from convergent recombination.

The J segment lost 0 bases and the V segment lost 4 bases, leaving 3 bases of the junction unmatched. The CDR3 sequence is 14 residues long. The V gene's germline CDR1 is SGHKS and CDR2 YYEKEE (reference sequence). This clonotype was seen ten or more times. TCRdb re-called the 5' RACE reads through MiXCR, storing one row per CDR3 protein. The data contain 4,000 to 5,000 distinct CDR3 sequences, roughly 8.3% of them singletons. This sequence originates from a man younger than 35 who received the YFV17D yellow fever vaccine. The rearrangement links TRBV5-5 to TRBJ1-2, with 7 bases fitting TRBD1. Sequenced material: PBMCs, either bulk or a sorted T-cell subset (CD4+, CD8+, memory, or dextramer-sorted; not recorded which), taken more than 40 days after the first yellow fever vaccination. The CDR3 is CASSTGQSNYGYTF. The CDR3 coding sequence is TGTGCCAGCAGCACGGGACAGTCTAACTATGGCTACACCTTC. Looking up the rest from reference TRBV5-5 and TRBJ1-2 gives the full variable domain: DAGVTQSPTHLIKTRGQQVTLRCSPISGHKSVSWYQQVLGQGPQFIFQYYEKEERGRGNFPDRFSARQFPNYSSELNVNALLLGDSALYLCASSTGQSNYGYTFGSGTRLTVV.